This TCR beta chain was found in a study of shared clonotypes between healthy human individuals. Study background: For every donor, three CD4 naive, three CD4 memory, two CD8 naive and one CD8 memory plates were used. Study-level points and caveats: Naive subsets typically showed greater estimated richness than memory subsets. A handful of donors showed sharing of around 5% of naive CD4 clonotypes. Represented genetic and exposure-history diversity was restricted by having few donors.

Details on this clone: Antigen: not known.

Naive CD8 isolation took CD45RO-negative cells positively selected for CCR7 and excluded terminally differentiated effector memory CD45RA+ cells. Clones were read by immunoSEQ multiplex PCR, and TCRdb kept only the in-frame ones, dropping some. Found here are approximately 1.9 million clones, around 95% of them singletons; the top ten hold more than 1.5%. Sequenced: naive CD8+ T cells from PBMCs. The TCR originated in a man between 18 and 29 years old in good health. Some clones in this sample may be carry-over from other donors' samples.

The CDR3 sequence is CASSLEASWETQYF. CDR3 nucleotides: TGTGCCAGCAGCTTAGAGGCTAGCTGGGAGACCCAGTACTTC. The V call is TRBV7-9, the J call TRBJ2-5, with TRBD2 as a possible D gene (5 bases). The V and J ends lost 1 base and 5 bases respectively, with 11 bases between them. The CDR3 consists of 14 residues. Per the germline V gene, CDR1 is SEHNR and CDR2 is FQNEAQ (reference sequence).